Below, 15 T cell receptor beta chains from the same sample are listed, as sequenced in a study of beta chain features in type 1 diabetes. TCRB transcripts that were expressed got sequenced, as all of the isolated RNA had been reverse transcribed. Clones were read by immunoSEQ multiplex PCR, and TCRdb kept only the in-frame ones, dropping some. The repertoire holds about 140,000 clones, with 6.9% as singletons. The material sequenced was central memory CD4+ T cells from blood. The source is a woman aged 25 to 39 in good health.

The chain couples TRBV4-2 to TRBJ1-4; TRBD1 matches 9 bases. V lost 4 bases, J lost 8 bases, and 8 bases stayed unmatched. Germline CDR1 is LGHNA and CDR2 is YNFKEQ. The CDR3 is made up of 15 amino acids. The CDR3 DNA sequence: TGTGCCAGCAGCCTACCGGGACAGGGAGTGGAAAAACTGTTTTTT. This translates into CASSLPGQGVEKLFF.

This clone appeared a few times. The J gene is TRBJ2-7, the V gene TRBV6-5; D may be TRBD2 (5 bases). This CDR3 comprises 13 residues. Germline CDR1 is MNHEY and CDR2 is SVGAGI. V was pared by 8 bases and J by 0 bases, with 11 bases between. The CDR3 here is CASWRVGSYEQYF. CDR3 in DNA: TGTGCCAGCTGGCGGGTTGGCTCCTACGAGCAGTACTTC.

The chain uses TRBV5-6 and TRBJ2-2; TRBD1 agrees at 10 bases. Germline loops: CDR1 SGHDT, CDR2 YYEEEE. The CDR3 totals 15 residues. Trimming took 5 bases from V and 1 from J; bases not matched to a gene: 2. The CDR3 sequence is CASSWDRGNTGELFF. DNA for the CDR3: TGTGCCAGCAGTTGGGACAGGGGGAACACCGGGGAGCTGTTTTTT.

Here the CDR3 DNA reads TGTGCCAGCAGCTTAGTACAGGGCTCAACCTACGAGCAGTACTTC. Its translation is CASSLVQGSTYEQYF. This rearrangement joins TRBV11-2 to TRBJ2-7, with D perhaps matching TRBD1 (6 bases). This CDR3 comprises 15 residues. V was pared by 1 base and J by 2 bases, with 12 bases between. Germline V gives CDR1 SGHAT, CDR2 FQNNGV.

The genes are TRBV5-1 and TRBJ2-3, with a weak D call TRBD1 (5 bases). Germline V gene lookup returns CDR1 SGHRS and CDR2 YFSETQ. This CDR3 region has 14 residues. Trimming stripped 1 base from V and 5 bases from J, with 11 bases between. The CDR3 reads CASSLFSQGDTQYF. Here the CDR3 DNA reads TGCGCCAGCAGCTTGTTCAGCCAGGGAGATACGCAGTATTTT.

CDR3 nucleotides: TGTGCCAGCAGTGACTACTACGAGCAGTACTTC. As protein: CASSDYYEQYF. The chain combines TRBV25-1 with TRBJ2-7; no reliable D call. The CDR3 contains 11 residues. V lost 3 bases to trimming and J lost 3 bases, with 3 bases between them. Per the germline V gene, CDR1 is MGHDK and CDR2 is SYGVNS.

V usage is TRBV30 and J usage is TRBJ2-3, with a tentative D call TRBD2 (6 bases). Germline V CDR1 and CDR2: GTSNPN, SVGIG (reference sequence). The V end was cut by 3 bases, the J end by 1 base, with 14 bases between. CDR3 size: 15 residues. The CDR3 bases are TGTGCCTGGAGCTGGGGGGAGTGGGGCACAGATACGCAGTATTTT. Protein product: CAWSWGEWGTDTQYF.

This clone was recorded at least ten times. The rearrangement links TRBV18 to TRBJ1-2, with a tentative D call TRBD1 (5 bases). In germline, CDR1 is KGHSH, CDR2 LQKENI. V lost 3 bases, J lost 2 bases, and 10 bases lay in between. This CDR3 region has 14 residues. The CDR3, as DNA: TGTGCCAGCTCACCTTCTGACAGCAACTATGGCTACACCTTC. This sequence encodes CASSPSDSNYGYTF.

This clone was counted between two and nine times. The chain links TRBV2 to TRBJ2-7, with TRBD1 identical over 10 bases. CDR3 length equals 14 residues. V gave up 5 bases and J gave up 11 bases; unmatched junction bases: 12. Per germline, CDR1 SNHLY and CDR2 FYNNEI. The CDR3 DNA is TGTGCCAGCAGTATCCCGGGACAGGGGCCCAGGGAGTACTTC. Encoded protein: CASSIPGQGPREYF.

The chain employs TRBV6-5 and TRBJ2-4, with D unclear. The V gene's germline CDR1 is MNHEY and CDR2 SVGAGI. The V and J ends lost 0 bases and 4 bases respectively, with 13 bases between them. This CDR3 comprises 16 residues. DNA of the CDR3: TGTGCCAGCAGTTACTCGTCCGAAGAGCATAAAAACATTCAGTACTTC. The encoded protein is CASSYSSEEHKNIQYF.

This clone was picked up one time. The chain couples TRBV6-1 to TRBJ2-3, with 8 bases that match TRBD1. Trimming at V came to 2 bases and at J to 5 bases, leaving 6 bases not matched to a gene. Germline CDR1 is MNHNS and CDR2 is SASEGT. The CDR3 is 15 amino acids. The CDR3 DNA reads TGTGCCAGCAGTGAACAGGGGGCCCAAATAGATACGCAGTATTTT. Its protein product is CASSEQGAQIDTQYF.

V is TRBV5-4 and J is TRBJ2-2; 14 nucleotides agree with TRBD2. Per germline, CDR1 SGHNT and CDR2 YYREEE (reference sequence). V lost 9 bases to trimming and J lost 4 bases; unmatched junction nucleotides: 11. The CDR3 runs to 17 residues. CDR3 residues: CATSGTSGSWGTGELFF. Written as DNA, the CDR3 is TGTGCCACTTCCGGGACTAGCGGGAGTTGGGGCACCGGGGAGCTGTTTTTT. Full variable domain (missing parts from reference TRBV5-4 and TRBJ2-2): ETGVTQSPTHLIKTRGQQVTLRCSSQSGHNTVSWYQQALGQGPQFIFQYYREEENGRGNFPPRFSGLQFPNYSSELNVNALELDDSALYLCATSGTSGSWGTGELFFGEGSRLTVL.

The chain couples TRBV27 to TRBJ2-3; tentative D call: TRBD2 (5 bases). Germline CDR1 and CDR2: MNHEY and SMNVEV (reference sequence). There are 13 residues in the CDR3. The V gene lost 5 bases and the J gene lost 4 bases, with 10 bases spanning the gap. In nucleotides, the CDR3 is TGTGCCAGCAGTCCTACTAGGTCAGATACGCAGTATTTT. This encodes CASSPTRSDTQYF.

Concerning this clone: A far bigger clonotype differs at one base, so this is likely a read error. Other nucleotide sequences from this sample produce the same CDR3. The CDR3 here is CASSRQETQYF. CDR3 in DNA: TGTGCCAGCAGTCGCCAAGAGACCCAGTACTTC. The chain uses TRBV11-2 and TRBJ2-5; no firm D call. With 6 bases removed from V and 1 base from J, the gap between germline ends came to 3 bases. CDR1 and CDR2 (germline): SGHAT, FQNNGV. The CDR3 is 11 amino acids.

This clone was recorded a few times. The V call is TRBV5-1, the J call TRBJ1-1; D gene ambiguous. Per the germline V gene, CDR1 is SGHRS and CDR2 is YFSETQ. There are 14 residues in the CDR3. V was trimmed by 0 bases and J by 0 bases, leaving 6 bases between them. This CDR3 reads CASSLVAVNTEAFF. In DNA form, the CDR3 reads TGCGCCAGCAGCTTGGTTGCGGTGAACACTGAAGCTTTCTTT. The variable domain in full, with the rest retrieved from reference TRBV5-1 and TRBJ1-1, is KAGVTQTPRYLIKTRGQQVTLSCSPISGHRSVSWYQQTPGQGLQFLFEYFSETQRNKGNFPGRFSGRQFSNSRSEMNVSTLELGDSALYLCASSLVAVNTEAFFGQGTRLTVV.